This TCR beta chain is from a study of PD-1 blockade in mismatch repair-deficient tumors. Study-wide results and caveats: Tumor-resident clones, often undetectable pretreatment in blood, expanded then contracted after pembrolizumab.

This CDR3 spans 15 amino acids. Germline CDR1 reads KGHSH; CDR2 reads LQKENI. As regards this clone: The antigen is unknown. The junction shows a germline mismatch at one end, possibly a read error.

Sequencing used immunoSEQ multiplex PCR; TCRdb keeps in-frame clones, though not all of them. Of around 25,000 clones listed, about 83% were seen once; the top ten hold around 20%. The TCR comes from an adult with mismatch repair-deficient cancer. The specimen comprised peripheral blood, sampled 12 weeks after starting pembrolizumab. The rearrangement links TRBV18 to TRBJ2-1; 14 nucleotides line up with TRBD2. CDR3 nucleotides: TGTGCCAGCGCACCGACTAGCGGGAGGGTTAATGAGCAGTTCTTC. It encodes CASAPTSGRVNEQFF.